The rows below give T cell receptor beta chains drawn from one sample of a study of early T cells in non-severe SARS-CoV-2 infection. TCRdb ran MiXCR on the 5' RACE reads and lists one entry per CDR3 protein. The table lists 65,000 to 95,000 distinct CDR3 sequences, about 14% of them singletons. Sequencing was carried out using whole blood. These receptors originate from an adult who was a healthcare worker with PCR-confirmed SARS-CoV-2 infection or an uninfected control (not recorded which). The CDR3 runs from the conserved cysteine through the conserved F or W. The D gene is left open where the match is weak. A clone size is listed for some rows: how often the clone was seen (once, few, many), or a class if it is expanded.

j_call,clone_size,d_call,v_call,cdr3_aa,cdr3_nt
TRBJ1-2,NA,NA,TRBV19,CASSIGQGGGYGYTF,TGTGCCAGTAGTATTGGACAAGGAGGCGGTTATGGCTACACCTTC
TRBJ1-1,few,TRBD1,TRBV29-1,CSVGPGQANTEAFF,TGCAGCGTCGGGCCCGGACAGGCGAACACTGAAGCTTTCTTT
TRBJ1-1,few,NA,TRBV29-1,CSVQGTPNTEAFF,TGCAGCGTACAAGGGACACCAAACACTGAAGCTTTCTTT
TRBJ2-3,NA,NA,TRBV9,CASSVDLPDTQYF,TGTGCCAGCAGCGTAGACCTCCCAGATACGCAGTATTTT
TRBJ2-1,few,NA,TRBV11-2,CASSLWLGSYNEQFF,TGTGCCAGCAGCTTATGGCTGGGGTCCTACAATGAGCAGTTCTTC
TRBJ2-7,many,TRBD1,TRBV2,CASFGQGRYEQYF,TGTGCCAGCTTCGGACAGGGAAGGTACGAGCAGTACTTC
TRBJ2-2,NA,NA,TRBV6-4,CASSAKRESGELFF,TGTGCCAGCAGTGCGAAAAGGGAATCCGGGGAGCTGTTTTTT
TRBJ2-5,NA,NA,TRBV6-1,CASSAGQPTAQYF,TGTGCCAGCAGTGCGGGACAACCGACGGCCCAGTACTTC
TRBJ2-1,few,TRBD2,TRBV7-8,CASSLLRGGRSEQFF,TGTGCCAGCAGCTTATTGCGGGGGGGTAGAAGTGAGCAGTTCTTC
TRBJ1-2,few,NA,TRBV5-5,CASSSSHRLTYGYTF,TGTGCCAGCAGCTCCTCGCACAGGCTAACCTATGGCTACACCTTC